This entry describes one T cell receptor (beta chain). Which antigen it targets is not known. No much larger clone is present one base from it, and per-base qualities are unavailable. Read against the paper, the sample's treatment or condition label means: in vitro stimulation with specific CMV peptide epitopes to enrich CMV-specific T cells. The germline V gene encodes CDR1 MDHEN and CDR2 SYDVKM. The CDR3 spans 17 residues, from the cysteine through the phenylalanine. The read is trimmed to its CDR3 DNA, 51 bases read in frame from base 1. Between the V and J ends, shortened by 4 bases and 4 bases respectively, the junction contains 22 bases. The data derive from a study of T cell repertoires in cytomegalovirus infection (dated by TCRdb to the late 2010s). For context, the study as a whole: Alongside well-studied HLA-B-restricted epitopes, the peptide stimulations were aimed at recently identified HLA-C-restricted CMV epitopes, whose presentation resists viral immunomodulation. The HLA type of each donor mattered for the analysis, because public TCR beta signatures pointed to carriage of CMV infection along with the matching HLA type.

What the study reported, not specific to this receptor: Cumulative frequency of public TCR beta family members discriminated carriers of CMV infection plus the relevant HLA type in this cohort and an independent 352-donor cohort. In the ex vivo response, HLA-C-restricted CMV-specific TCR beta clonotypes were dominant, and in two of eight donors the single most frequent clonotype came from this HLA-C-restricted group.

Instrument used: Illumina HiSeq 1500. The raw public data were reprocessed by TCRdb itself: fastp quality trimming at Q25, MiXCR clonotype calling, in-frame beta chains only. Rows are combined by CDR3 protein, so each entry shows the most common genes and DNA. A total of some 940,000 distinct CDR3 sequences appear in this sample, 31% of them only once. The ten largest clonotypes hold 13% of the sample. This sample comprised cultured CD8+ T cells from PBMCs, obtained from culture after CMV antigen stimulation. This sequence uses TRBV28 and TRBJ1-2; a tentative D call is TRBD1 (5 bases match). The TCR comes from a human donor in good health (CMV status not recorded). Some clones in this sample may be carry-over from other donors' samples. The CDR3 region: CASSSQTDYSLGYGYTF. The DNA sequence is as follows: TGTGCCAGCAGTTCGCAGACAGATTACTCACTGGGCTATGGCTACACCTTC.